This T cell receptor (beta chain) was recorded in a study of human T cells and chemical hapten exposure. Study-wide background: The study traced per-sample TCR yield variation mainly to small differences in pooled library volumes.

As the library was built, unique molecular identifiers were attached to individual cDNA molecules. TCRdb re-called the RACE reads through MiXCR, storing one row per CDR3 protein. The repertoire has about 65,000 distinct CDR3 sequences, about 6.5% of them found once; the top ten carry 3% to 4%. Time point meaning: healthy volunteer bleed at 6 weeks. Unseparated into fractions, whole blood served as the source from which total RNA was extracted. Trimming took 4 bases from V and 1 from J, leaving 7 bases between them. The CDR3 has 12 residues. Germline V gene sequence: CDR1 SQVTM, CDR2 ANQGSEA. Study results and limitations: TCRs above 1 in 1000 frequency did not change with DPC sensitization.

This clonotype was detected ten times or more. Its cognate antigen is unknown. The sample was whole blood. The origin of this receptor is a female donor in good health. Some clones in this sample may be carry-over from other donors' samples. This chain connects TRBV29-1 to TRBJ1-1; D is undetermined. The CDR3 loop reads CSVGPENTEAFF. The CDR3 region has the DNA TGCAGCGTTGGACCCGAGAACACTGAAGCTTTCTTT.